The rows below give T cell receptor beta chains drawn from one sample of a study of T cells after yellow fever vaccination. TCRdb ran MiXCR on the 5' RACE reads and lists one entry per CDR3 protein. The sample carries about 340,000 distinct CDR3 sequences, approximately 12% recorded once. The source was CD4+ T cells sorted from PBMCs, collected 15 days after the yellow fever booster vaccination. The receptors stem from a man younger than 30 who received the YFV17D yellow fever vaccine. CDR3s include the opening cysteine and the closing phenylalanine or tryptophan. D genes are given only for firm matches. Size values are once, few and many counts, or a class for expanded clones, and some rows have none.

TRBJ2-3 TRBD2 NA TRBV6-2/TRBV6-3 TGTGCCAGCAGTTCGCCTAGCGGGGGGGCAGATACGCAGTATTTT CASSSPSGGADTQYF
TRBJ2-1 NA NA TRBV18 TGTGCCAGCTCACCACCCGACGGGGGATACAATGAGCAGTTCTTC CASSPPDGGYNEQFF
TRBJ1-2 NA NA TRBV20-1 TGCAGTGCCGAGGGACTGAACTATGGCTACACCTTC CSAEGLNYGYTF
TRBJ1-2 TRBD1 NA TRBV5-6 TGTGCCAGCAGCTTGGAGGGACAGGGGGGACGTGGCTACACCTTC CASSLEGQGGRGYTF
TRBJ2-5 TRBD1 many TRBV4-1 TGCGCCAGCAGCCAAGGACAGGGGGCGCGACGGGAGACCCAGTACTTC CASSQGQGARRETQYF
TRBJ2-1 NA NA TRBV27 TGTGCCAGCAGGCCGATGAGGGGAGCCTACAATGAGCAGTTCTTC CASRPMRGAYNEQFF
TRBJ2-7 TRBD2 few TRBV11-1 TGTGCCAGCAGCTTAGGACTAGCCGTTTACGAGCAGTACTTC CASSLGLAVYEQYF
TRBJ1-1 NA few TRBV12-3/TRBV12-4 TGTGCCAGCAGTTTAGCGCTCGGGGGATACAAAGCTTTCTTT CASSLALGGYKAFF
TRBJ2-2 NA NA TRBV9 TGTGCCAGCAGCGTAGATGCGGGGACCGGGGAGCTGTTTTTT CASSVDAGTGELFF
TRBJ2-3 NA NA TRBV29-1 TGCAGCGTTGACAGGGGTAAATCAGATACGCAGTATTTT CSVDRGKSDTQYF
TRBJ1-1 NA NA TRBV20-1 TGCAGTGCTTCCGGGACTGGGAACACTGAAGCTTTCTTT CSASGTGNTEAFF
TRBJ2-5 NA NA TRBV4-3 TGCGCCAGCAGCCAAGTCCTTGGAGGCAGAGGGGTTGCGGGGACCCAGTACTTC CASSQVLGGRGVAGTQYF
TRBJ1-1 NA NA TRBV18 TGTGCCAGCTCACCGGGGGGCGTAAATGAAGCTTTCTTT CASSPGGVNEAFF
TRBJ2-1 NA NA TRBV6-2/TRBV6-3 TGTGCCAGCAGCCCCTACAGCACGGTGGATGAGCAGTTCTTC CASSPYSTVDEQFF
TRBJ1-2 TRBD1 few TRBV7-2 TGTGCCAGCAGTTGGACCGGGACAGGGGATTATGGCTACACCTTC CASSWTGTGDYGYTF
TRBJ1-3 TRBD1 NA TRBV18 TGTGCCAGCTCACCACGGACAGGGGTCTCTGGAAACACCATATATTTT CASSPRTGVSGNTIYF
TRBJ2-2 NA NA TRBV6-1 TGTGCCAGCAGTATCCAGGGGACCGCGAACACCGGGGAGCTGTTTTTT CASSIQGTANTGELFF
TRBJ2-6 TRBD2 few TRBV7-9 TGTGCCAGCAGCCCGCCGTGGCGGACTAGCTCTGGGGCCAACGTCCTGACTTTC CASSPPWRTSSGANVLTF
TRBJ2-7 NA many TRBV7-2 TGTGCCAGCAGCTACAACAGGGTAAACGAGCAGTACTTC CASSYNRVNEQYF
TRBJ1-5 NA few TRBV18 TGTGCCAGCTCACCCGCAACTGGCAATCAGCCCCAGCATTTT CASSPATGNQPQHF
TRBJ2-7 NA NA TRBV20-1 TGCAGTTCCACGGACGCGAGGAGCTCCTACGAGCAGTACTTC CSSTDARSSYEQYF
TRBJ2-7 NA NA TRBV30 TGTGCCAGGGCCGGCCGATTCTCCTACGAGCAGTACTTC CARAGRFSYEQYF
TRBJ1-4 NA NA TRBV7-9 TGTGCCAGCAGCTTACCCGAGGCAGGCCTTAGGGAACTGTTTTTT CASSLPEAGLRELFF
TRBJ2-5 NA many TRBV4-3 TGCGCCAGCAGCCAAGTCGGATCCGCGGGGACGTACCAAGAGACCCAGTACTTC CASSQVGSAGTYQETQYF
TRBJ2-1 NA NA TRBV20-1 TGCAGTGCTAGGCGGGGCAATGAGCAGTTCTTC CSARRGNEQFF
TRBJ2-5 NA few TRBV12-3/TRBV12-4 TGTGCCAGCAGTTTGATGGAACAAGAGACCCAGTACTTC CASSLMEQETQYF
TRBJ2-7 NA many TRBV7-2 TGTGCCAGCAGCTTAGTTGCGGTGGACTCCTACGAGCAGTACTTC CASSLVAVDSYEQYF
TRBJ2-2 NA NA TRBV5-1 TGCGCCAGCAGCTTTGGGGGGGCCGGCGGGGAGCTGTTTTTT CASSFGGAGGELFF
TRBJ2-1 NA few TRBV10-1 TGCGCCAGCAGTGAGTCCCTCCCGACTAGTCGACAGTTCTTC CASSESLPTSRQFF
TRBJ2-2 NA NA TRBV27 TGTGCCAGCAGTTTATATGGAGTTCACGGGGAGCTGTTTTTT CASSLYGVHGELFF
TRBJ2-7 TRBD1 NA TRBV30 TGTGCCTGGGACTTCGAGAGGGCAGGGGGCTTC CAWDFERAGGF
TRBJ2-3 NA NA TRBV20-1 TGCAGTGCTAGAGAGAGTTCACATATCACAGATACGCAGTATTTT CSARESSHITDTQYF
TRBJ1-2 NA few TRBV20-1 TGCAGTGCTAGTAACTATGGCTACACCTTC CSASNYGYTF
TRBJ2-1 TRBD1 few TRBV24-1 TGTGCCACCAGTGATCAATCAGGGGGATCCTACAATGAGCAGTTCTTC CATSDQSGGSYNEQFF
TRBJ2-3 NA few TRBV7-2 TGTGCCAGCAGCTTAGAGGCCAGACCCGCAGATACGCAGTATTTT CASSLEARPADTQYF
TRBJ1-6 NA NA TRBV7-2 TGTGCCAGCAGCCGGTTACTTAGGGATTCACCCCTCCACTTT CASSRLLRDSPLHF
TRBJ2-6 NA many TRBV5-6 TGTGCCAGCAGCTTGGGGACCTCTGGGGCCAACGTCCTGACTTTC CASSLGTSGANVLTF
TRBJ2-3 NA few TRBV7-9 TGTGCCAGCAGCACAAAAACAGATACGCAGTATTTT CASSTKTDTQYF
TRBJ2-3 TRBD1 many TRBV7-2 TGTGCCAGCAGCTCCGACAGGGCCCTCACAGATACGCAGTATTTT CASSSDRALTDTQYF
TRBJ2-2 TRBD1 NA TRBV5-1 TGCGCCAGCAGCTTGGGGAGAACCGGGACAGGGAACACCGGGGAGCTGTTTTTT CASSLGRTGTGNTGELFF
TRBJ1-5 NA few TRBV12-3/TRBV12-4 TGTGCCAGCAGTTTCCGCAGGATCAATCAGCCCCAGCATTTT CASSFRRINQPQHF
TRBJ2-7 NA NA TRBV11-3 TGTGCCAGCAGCTTAGATACTTCGGACGAGCAGTACTTC CASSLDTSDEQYF
TRBJ2-5 TRBD2 few TRBV5-4 TGTGCCAGCAGCTTCGAAGCGGGGAGCCAAGAGACCCAGTACTTC CASSFEAGSQETQYF
TRBJ1-1 NA few TRBV4-3 TGCGCCAGCAGCCAAGATCCTAGGGGCTATAGTTCTGAAGCTTTCTTT CASSQDPRGYSSEAFF
TRBJ1-1 NA NA TRBV5-1 TGCGCCAGCAAGGACAGCGAGAACACTGAAGCTTTCTTT CASKDSENTEAFF
TRBJ2-5 NA many TRBV29-1 TGCAGCGTTAAAAGCCGCGATCGAGGGGAGACCCAGTACTTC CSVKSRDRGETQYF
TRBJ2-7 NA few TRBV5-6 TGTGCCAGCAGCTTGGTTGACAAGGGATCCTACGAGCAGTACTTC CASSLVDKGSYEQYF
TRBJ2-1 TRBD2 few TRBV7-8 TGTGCCAGCAGCTTAAGAGCGGGGCGTGGGAATGAGCAGTTCTTC CASSLRAGRGNEQFF
TRBJ2-2 NA NA TRBV4-3 TGCGCCAGCAGCCAAGATGTGCTCGACACCGGGGAGCTGTTTTTT CASSQDVLDTGELFF
TRBJ2-5 TRBD2 NA TRBV12-3/TRBV12-4 TGTGCCAGCAGTTCGCGACTAGCGGGGGGGCGAGAGACCCAGTACTTC CASSSRLAGGRETQYF
TRBJ1-5 NA NA TRBV4-2 TGTGCCAGCAGCCAAGCAGAAGGCAATCAGCCCCAGCATTTT CASSQAEGNQPQHF
TRBJ2-3 TRBD2 few TRBV7-3 TGTGCCAGCAGCTTACGCGGGGGGGCCGTAGATACGCAGTATTTT CASSLRGGAVDTQYF
TRBJ1-2 NA few TRBV11-2 TGTGCCAGCAGCTTAACAGCCGTAACTAACTATGGCTACACCTTC CASSLTAVTNYGYTF
TRBJ2-2 NA many TRBV5-5 TGTGCCAGCAGCTTGTTTCAAGGTTCCGGGGAGCTGTTTTTT CASSLFQGSGELFF
TRBJ2-5 TRBD2 NA TRBV7-7 TGTGCCAGCAGGGTGGGACTAGCGGATCAAGAGACCCAGTACTTC CASRVGLADQETQYF